This TCR beta chain was profiled in a study of PD-L1 blockade in urothelial cancer (dated by TCRdb to the late 2010s). A note on the overall study: All patients started therapy in about 2014 and received atezolizumab 1,200 mg intravenously every 3 weeks. Patients had an ECOG performance status of 0 or 1 and had received between 0 and 3 prior chemotherapy regimens. Progression-free survival longer than 6 months counted as durable clinical benefit, and TCR features were additionally tested against both progression-free and overall survival. Just over 28 patients had pretreatment blood TCR-seq, approximately 24 had at least one posttreatment blood collection, and approximately 24 had tumor TCR-seq. Blood samples were analyzed at 3 weeks after treatment start (second dose) and at 6 weeks after treatment start. Whole exome sequencing and RNA sequencing of pretreatment tumors were performed alongside TCR sequencing in the same patients. About 90% of the roughly 29 patients were males with bladder-origin urothelial cancer, and about 60% of the 29 reported a prior smoking history. Blood samples yielded a median of around 150,000 T cells and more than 80,000 unique TCRs, with median clonality approximately 0.08. The study was an exploratory multi-omic analysis of somatic, immune and clinical correlates of response to PD-L1 blockade with atezolizumab in urothelial cancer. Pretreatment tumor samples, along with matched peripheral blood serially collected before and after atezolizumab treatment, were subjected to TCR sequencing. About 10 patients achieved durable clinical benefit and around 19 did not. Broader findings and caveats from the paper: A pretreatment peripheral blood TCR clonality below the median was linked to improved progression-free and overall survival. Greater expansion of tumor-associated TCR clones in peripheral blood 3 weeks after the start of treatment was observed in patients with durable benefit (n ≈ 20, p = 0.022). Because of the small sample size (n ≈ 31) and the many exploratory analyses performed, the results are intended to be regarded as hypothesis-generating.

Each PCR received spiked-in synthetic TCR analog templates so that absolute template abundance could be estimated from read counts. The immunoSEQ assay was used to amplify TCRbeta CDR3 regions from genomic DNA with bias-controlled V and J gene primers. Sequencing of rearranged TCRbeta segments was done at approximately 20X coverage. The study's processing was this. Sequencing errors were corrected by clustering, and CDR3s were annotated against IMGT so that V, D and J genes could be assigned. Downstream analyses used only productive TCRbeta rearrangements, leaving out any out-of-frame or stop-codon sequences. Clonality was calculated as one minus the Shannon entropy normalized by the log of the number of unique productive sequences. Fisher's exact test with Benjamini-Hochberg correction, at a threshold of adjusted p below 0.01, was used to find clones that differed between time points or between blood and tumor. TCRdb took this table from immuneACCESS and kept in-frame rearrangements with V and J called. Such tables lack part of the clones; where checked against another copy, unresolved V genes explain under half of the gap, and the rest is unexplained. V, J and clone size were drawn from that table, and D and trimming were deduced from the DNA. The sample profile shows around 82,000 clones; roughly 84% of them were found once. The top ten hold roughly 2% of the sample.

The germline V gene (reference sequence) specifies SEHNR as CDR1 and FQNEAQ as CDR2. The junction shows trimming of 6 bases on V and 6 bases on J, and the gene matches do not reach 3 bases of it. Reading from cysteine to phenylalanine, the CDR3 counts 14 amino acids. CDR3 DNA only is kept here, 42 bases in frame from base 1. The intended sense of this specimen's time point label: pretreatment peripheral blood. A total of approximately 27 patients with locally advanced or metastatic urothelial carcinoma, treated at Memorial Sloan Kettering on a trial protocol, made up the cohort. Peripheral blood mononuclear cells were collected from each patient pretreatment and during treatment, giving between 1 and 8 total time points per patient. The Qiagen DNeasy Blood extraction kit was used to purify genomic DNA from total PBMCs and from tumor samples. PBMCs were collected pretreatment and during treatment, and were isolated and stored as previously described.

A note on this clone: No cognate antigen has been identified for it. No base quality values were provided; no much bigger clone lies one nucleotide off.

The sequence was collected from a man in his 60s with urothelial cancer. The sample consisted of PBMCs, taken around atezolizumab (anti-PD-L1) treatment. The chain uses TRBV7-9 and TRBJ2-3; 13 central bases correspond to TRBD2. The DNA is TGTGCCAGCAGACTAGCGGGAGGGCATGATACGCAGTATTTT. Translated, this is CASRLAGGHDTQYF.